This T cell receptor beta chain was profiled in a study of a mutant IDH1 vaccine in newly diagnosed glioma. Study overall: Vaccinations, eight in total, occurred in weeks 1, 3, 5, 7, 11, 15, 19, 23. Initiation of the vaccine course occurred 4-6 weeks after radiotherapy alone, or alongside temozolomide cycles.

The data were produced by immunoSEQ multiplex PCR, yet TCRdb's version contains in-frame clones alone and is incomplete. The sample has tens of thousands of clones, under 90% seen once. CDR1 and CDR2 (germline): SGHRS, YFSETQ. J gave up 0 bases and V 4 bases, and 7 bases lay outside the gene matches. This CDR3 has 18 amino acids. Sample time point: week 23, last vaccination. The study gave 300 ug of mutant IDH1 20-mer peptide per vaccine dose, with topical imiquimod. Diagnosis in the donors showed new WHO grade 3 or 4 astrocytomas that were IDH1-mutant and ATRX-lost. Notes on this clone: Its antigen is unknown.

This specimen consisted of PBMCs, obtained from a glioma patient whose treatment included an IDH1 peptide vaccine. The receptor was derived from a man aged 18 to 29 with glioma. This chain links TRBV5-1 with TRBJ2-3; 14 nucleotides line up with TRBD2. CDR3 nucleotides: TGCGCCAGCAGCCCGGGGACTAGCGGGAGAGGGAGCACAGATACGCAGTATTTT. It codes for CASSPGTSGRGSTDTQYF.